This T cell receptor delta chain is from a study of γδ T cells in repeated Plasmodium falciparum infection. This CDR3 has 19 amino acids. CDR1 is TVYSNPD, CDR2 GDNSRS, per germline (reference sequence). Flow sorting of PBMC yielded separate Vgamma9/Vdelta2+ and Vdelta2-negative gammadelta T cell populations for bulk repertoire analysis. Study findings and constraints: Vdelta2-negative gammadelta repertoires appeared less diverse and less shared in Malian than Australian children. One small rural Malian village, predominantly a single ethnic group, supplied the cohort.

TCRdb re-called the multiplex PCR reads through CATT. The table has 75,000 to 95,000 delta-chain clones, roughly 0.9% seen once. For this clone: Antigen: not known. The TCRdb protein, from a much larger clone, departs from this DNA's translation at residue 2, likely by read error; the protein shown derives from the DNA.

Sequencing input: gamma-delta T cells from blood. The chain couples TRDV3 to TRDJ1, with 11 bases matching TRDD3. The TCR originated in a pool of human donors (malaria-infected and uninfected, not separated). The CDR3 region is CSFYLAFPPSFGGYASGIF. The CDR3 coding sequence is TGTTCCTTCTACCTGGCCTTCCCTCCATCTTTTGGGGGATACGCAAGCGGCATCTTT.